Listed here are 21 T cell receptor beta chains from one sample, sequenced in a study of blood T cell repertoires in COVID-19. TCRdb's table, derived via immunoSEQ multiplex PCR, lists solely in-frame clones and lacks some. This table holds 95,000 to 110,000 clones, 88% found once. The sequencing input was peripheral blood. The receptors come from a human donor in a cohort sampled during active COVID-19.

The chain recombines TRBV28 with TRBJ2-7, with 9 positions matching TRBD1. This CDR3 has 14 amino acids. After removal of 6 bases from V and 2 bases from J, the junction contained 5 bases not matched to a gene. Germline CDR1 reads MDHEN; CDR2 reads SYDVKM. The CDR3 loop is CASSPNRGPYEQYF. The CDR3 DNA reads TGTGCCAGCAGCCCGAACAGGGGGCCCTACGAGCAGTACTTC.

The chain couples TRBV29-1 to TRBJ1-2; D remains ambiguous. Per germline, CDR1 SQVTM and CDR2 ANQGSEA. V was trimmed by 7 bases and J by 2 bases, leaving 14 bases between them. The CDR3 contains 13 residues. For the CDR3, the DNA is TGCAGCGCCGCCCTCGCGAGGAACTATGGCTACACCTTC. Its protein product is CSAALARNYGYTF.

This CDR3 reads CASSVGRERNSPLHF. The CDR3 DNA reads TGTGCCAGCAGCGTAGGTCGGGAGAGGAATTCACCCCTCCACTTT. J is TRBJ1-6 and V is TRBV9; D not certain. This CDR3 has 15 amino acids. V was trimmed by 0 bases and J by 7 bases, leaving 11 bases between them. Germline V CDR1 and CDR2: SGDLS, YYNGEE.

The chain combines TRBV7-2 with TRBJ2-7; D gene uncertain. Germline CDR1 reads SGHTA; CDR2 reads FQGNSA. The CDR3 sequence is 15 residues long. V was clipped by 7 bases and J by 1 base, with 17 bases between them. For the CDR3, the DNA is TGTGCCAGCAACCCAAATAGTGGTGAATCCTACGAGCAGTACTTC. Translating gives CASNPNSGESYEQYF.

This CDR3 is CASSQVRGTAKNIQYF. Written as DNA, the CDR3 is TGCGCCAGCAGCCAGGTCCGGGGGACGGCCAAAAACATTCAGTACTTC. The V gene is TRBV4-3, the J gene TRBJ2-4, with D possibly being TRBD2 (6 bases). V was trimmed by 3 bases and J by 1 base, leaving 13 bases between them. This CDR3 is built from 16 residues. Germline lookup yields CDR1 LGHNA and CDR2 YSLEER.

This chain joins TRBV19 and TRBJ2-2; D gene ambiguous. The CDR3 extends over 13 amino acids. V dropped 2 bases and J dropped 7 bases, with 8 bases sitting between them. CDR1 LNHDA and CDR2 SQIVND come from the germline V gene (reference sequence). The CDR3 DNA sequence: TGTGCCAGTAGTATAAGAGTCGGCGGGGAGCTGTTTTTT. It encodes CASSIRVGGELFF.

The chain has TRBV14 and TRBJ2-5; D not resolved. The germline V and J ends were trimmed by 1 base and 4 bases, with 4 bases remaining between them. The CDR3 contains 12 residues. From germline, CDR1 is SGHDN and CDR2 FVKESK. CDR3 DNA: TGTGCCAGCAGCCAAGTGAGAGAGACCCAGTACTTC. Translating it yields CASSQVRETQYF.

The count of this clone is one. The chain couples TRBV7-2 to TRBJ2-4; unclear D gene. Germline CDR1 is SGHTA and CDR2 is FQGNSA. With 5 bases removed from V and 0 bases from J, the gap between germline ends came to 11 bases. This CDR3 is built from 15 residues. CDR3 coding DNA: TGTGCCAGCAGCGCCACAGATATAGCCAAAAACATTCAGTACTTC. It codes for CASSATDIAKNIQYF.

The chain recombines TRBV11-2 with TRBJ2-1, with 10 bases lining up with TRBD2. Germline CDR1 SGHAT, CDR2 FQNNGV. V dropped 6 bases and J dropped 2; count of bases not matched to a gene: 1. This CDR3 is built from 14 residues. Written as DNA, the CDR3 is TGTGCCAGCAGAAGCGGGGGGGCCTACAATGAGCAGTTCTTC. Translating gives CASRSGGAYNEQFF. The full variable domain, its missing parts supplied by reference TRBV11-2 and TRBJ2-1, is EAGVAQSPRYKIIEKRQSVAFWCNPISGHATLYWYQQILGQGPKLLIQFQNNGVVDDSQLPKDRFSAERLKGVDSTLKIQPAKLEDSAVYLCASRSGGAYNEQFFGPGTRLTVL.

The gene calls are TRBV4-2 and TRBJ1-6, with 8 bases aligning to TRBD1. This CDR3 comprises 15 residues. CDR1 and CDR2 (germline): LGHNA, YNFKEQ. Trimming cost V 1 base and J 10 bases; bases outside gene matches: 6. The CDR3 DNA is TGTGCCAGCAGCCAAGTTGGACAGGGAAGATCACCCCTCCACTTT. This encodes CASSQVGQGRSPLHF.

The V gene is TRBV5-1, the J gene TRBJ1-2, with no clear D. The CDR3 is 15 amino acids. Per the germline V gene, CDR1 is SGHRS and CDR2 is YFSETQ. V lost 0 bases and J 2 bases, leaving 11 bases between the germline ends. CDR3 residues: CASSLGRAQNYGYTF. Written as DNA, the CDR3 is TGCGCCAGCAGCTTGGGGAGGGCCCAAAACTATGGCTACACCTTC. The full variable domain, rest sourced from reference TRBV5-1 and TRBJ1-2, is KAGVTQTPRYLIKTRGQQVTLSCSPISGHRSVSWYQQTPGQGLQFLFEYFSETQRNKGNFPGRFSGRQFSNSRSEMNVSTLELGDSALYLCASSLGRAQNYGYTFGSGTRLTVV.

The V gene is TRBV29-1, the J gene TRBJ2-1; D is perhaps TRBD2 (5 bases). Trimming stripped 7 bases from V and 0 bases from J, with 13 bases between. The CDR3 contains 14 residues. Per the germline V gene, CDR1 is SQVTM and CDR2 is ANQGSEA. CDR3 coding DNA: TGCAGCGGGGTTAGCGTTTTCTCCTACAATGAGCAGTTCTTC. It specifies CSGVSVFSYNEQFF.

The sample holds one count of this clone. The rearrangement links TRBV5-4 to TRBJ2-5; 8 bases are shared with TRBD1. With 0 bases clipped from V and 4 bases from J, the junction kept 8 bases outside the gene matches. CDR3 length: 16 amino acids. Per germline, CDR1 SGHNT and CDR2 YYREEE (reference sequence). The CDR3 DNA sequence: TGTGCCAGCAGCTTGGCTTCAGGGGGCCTAAGAGAGACCCAGTACTTC. It specifies CASSLASGGLRETQYF.

There are a few counts of this clone. The chain recombines TRBV6-5 with TRBJ1-5; no definite D call. Germline V gives CDR1 MNHEY, CDR2 SVGAGI. The V gene lost 6 bases and the J gene lost 6 bases, with 9 bases spanning the gap. This CDR3 contains 12 residues. CDR3 in amino acids: CASRNGGQPQHF. In DNA, the CDR3 is TGTGCCAGCAGAAACGGCGGTCAGCCCCAGCATTTT.

J is TRBJ1-2 and V is TRBV5-4; the D gene is possibly TRBD1 (6 bases). Germline CDR1 is SGHNT and CDR2 is YYREEE (reference sequence). The CDR3 has 16 amino acids. V was pared by 3 bases and J by 5 bases, with 20 bases between. CDR3 loop: CASSSPAGGPHYGYTF. The CDR3, as DNA: TGTGCCAGCAGCTCCCCGGCGGGGGGCCCCCATTATGGCTACACCTTC.

Only one count was recorded for this clone. This chain uses TRBV28 with TRBJ2-1; 10 nucleotides match TRBD2. The CDR3 covers 15 residues. V trimming: 6 bases; J trimming: 0 bases; junction bases outside the gene matches: 2. Germline CDR1 is MDHEN and CDR2 is SYDVKM. CDR3 bases: TGTGCCAGCAGACCTAGCGGGAGCTCCTACAATGAGCAGTTCTTC. Translated, it gives CASRPSGSSYNEQFF.

This sequence joins TRBV25-1 and TRBJ2-3, with a tentative D call TRBD1 (6 bases). The germline V gene has CDR1 MGHDK and CDR2 SYGVNS. There are 13 residues in the CDR3. Trimming pared 6 bases from V and 4 bases from J, leaving 11 bases between. The CDR3 DNA reads as TGTGCCAGCAGGGTGGGGGCTCCAGATACGCAGTATTTT. It codes for CASRVGAPDTQYF.

The chain combines TRBV10-1 with TRBJ2-5, with 7 positions matching TRBD2. This CDR3 comprises 15 residues. Germline CDR1 reads WNHNN; CDR2 reads SYGVQD (reference sequence). The V segment lost 6 bases and the J segment 5 bases; nucleotides outside the gene matches: 12. CDR3 nucleotides: TGCGCCAGCAGCCACGAGCGGGGAGGTCGGGAGACCCAGTACTTC. It specifies CASSHERGGRETQYF.

The chain uses TRBV3-1 (or the pseudogene TRBV3-2) and TRBJ2-1; tentative D call: TRBD2 (5 bases). This CDR3 has 14 amino acids. V lost 5 bases and J 8 bases, leaving 16 bases between the germline ends. From germline, CDR1 is LGHDT and CDR2 YNNKEL (reference sequence). The DNA of the CDR3 is TGTGCCAGCAGCTATACCGTATCCGGGGATGAGCAGTTCTTC. Its protein is CASSYTVSGDEQFF.

This chain uses TRBV3-1 (or the pseudogene TRBV3-2) with TRBJ2-7; 11 bases line up with TRBD2. The CDR3 sequence is 18 residues long. V trimming: 0 bases; J trimming: 0 bases; junction bases outside the gene matches: 7. CDR1 and CDR2 from the germline V gene are LGHDT and YNNKEL (reference sequence). The CDR3 DNA reads as TGTGCCAGCAGCCAAGATTCTAGCGGGGGGCTAAGCTCCTACGAGCAGTACTTC. Protein: CASSQDSSGGLSSYEQYF.

CDR3 DNA sequence: TGTGCCAGCGGCGTTTGGGGGCTCAACACCGGGGAGCTGTTTTTT. Its protein is CASGVWGLNTGELFF. The chain has TRBV6-5 and TRBJ2-2; possible D gene TRBD1, 6 bases. The V gene's germline CDR1 is MNHEY and CDR2 SVGAGI. CDR3 length: 15 residues. With 8 bases removed from V and 2 bases from J, the gap between germline ends came to 15 bases.